Listed here are 5 T cell receptor beta chains from one sample, sequenced in a study of neoadjuvant anti-PD-1 for oral cavity cancer. Sequenced by immunoSEQ multiplex PCR; TCRdb stores in-frame clones only, minus some. The sample yields tens of thousands of clones, about 86% seen once. The sequencing used PBMCs, collected before nivolumab (anti-PD-1) treatment. These receptors were obtained from a person aged 35 to 85 with oral cavity squamous cell carcinoma.

This chain connects TRBV7-8 to TRBJ2-3; 9 bases map to TRBD2. This CDR3 comprises 20 residues. CDR1 and CDR2 (germline): SGHVS, FQNEAQ. After removal of 3 bases from V and 0 bases from J, the junction contained 16 bases not matched to a gene. DNA of the CDR3: TGTGCCAGCAGCTTGGACGTACTAGCGGGCATCCCCTCTAGCACAGATACGCAGTATTTT. This gives the protein CASSLDVLAGIPSSTDTQYF.

The rearrangement links TRBV4-2 to TRBJ2-7, with TRBD2 matching 9 bases. Germline CDR1 LGHNA, CDR2 YNFKEQ. The CDR3 extends over 14 amino acids. With V trimmed by 0 bases and J by 6 bases, 3 bases remained unmatched. The CDR3 nucleotides read TGTGCCAGCAGCCAAGAGGGACTAGCCCCCGAGCAGTACTTC. Its protein product is CASSQEGLAPEQYF.

The rearrangement joins TRBV7-3 to TRBJ1-1; no firm D call. The CDR3 contains 10 residues. The V end lost 9 bases, the J end lost 6 bases, and 8 bases lay between the germline ends. Germline loops: CDR1 SGHTA, CDR2 FQGTGA. The CDR3 loop is CASFGAEAFF. The CDR3 region has the DNA TGTGCCAGTTTTGGCGCTGAAGCTTTCTTT.

The rearrangement uses TRBV11-2 and TRBJ1-5, with no clear D. The CDR3 length is 18 residues. Trimming stripped 1 base from V and 0 bases from J, with 16 bases between. The germline gives CDR1 SGHAT, CDR2 FQNNGV. For the CDR3, the DNA is TGTGCCAGCAGCTTAGGTGTCAGCTCAAGGGATAGCAATCAGCCCCAGCATTTT. Translated, it gives CASSLGVSSRDSNQPQHF.

V gene TRBV30 combines with J gene TRBJ1-5; TRBD1 agrees at 7 bases. Germline CDR1 reads GTSNPN; CDR2 reads SVGIG (reference sequence). The J segment lost 6 bases and the V segment lost 2 bases, leaving 4 bases of the junction unmatched. There are 13 residues in the CDR3. The CDR3 protein is CAWSTTGSQPQHF. The CDR3 bases are TGTGCCTGGAGTACGACAGGGAGTCAGCCCCAGCATTTT.